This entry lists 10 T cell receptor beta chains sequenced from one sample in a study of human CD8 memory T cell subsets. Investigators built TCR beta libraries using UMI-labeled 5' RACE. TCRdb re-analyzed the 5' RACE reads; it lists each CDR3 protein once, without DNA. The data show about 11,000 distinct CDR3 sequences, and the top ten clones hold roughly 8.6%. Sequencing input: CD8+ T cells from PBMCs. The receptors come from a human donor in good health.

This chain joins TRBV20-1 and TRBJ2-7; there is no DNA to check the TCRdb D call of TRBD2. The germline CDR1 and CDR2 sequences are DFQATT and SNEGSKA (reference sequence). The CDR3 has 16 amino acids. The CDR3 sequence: CSARVGSGGAIYEQYF.

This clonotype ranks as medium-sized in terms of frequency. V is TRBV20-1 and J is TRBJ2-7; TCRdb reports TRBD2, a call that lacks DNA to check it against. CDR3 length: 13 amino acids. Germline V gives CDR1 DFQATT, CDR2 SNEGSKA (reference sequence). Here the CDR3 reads CSASSVSSYEQYF.

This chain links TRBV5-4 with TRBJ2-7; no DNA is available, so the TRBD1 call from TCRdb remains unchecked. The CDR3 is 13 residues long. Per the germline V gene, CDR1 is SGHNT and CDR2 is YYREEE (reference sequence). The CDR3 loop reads CASSTAGGREQYF.

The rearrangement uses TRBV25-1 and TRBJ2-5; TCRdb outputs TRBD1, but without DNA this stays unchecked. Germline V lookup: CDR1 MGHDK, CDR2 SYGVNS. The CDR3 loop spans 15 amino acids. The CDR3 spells CASSESGGAQETQYF.

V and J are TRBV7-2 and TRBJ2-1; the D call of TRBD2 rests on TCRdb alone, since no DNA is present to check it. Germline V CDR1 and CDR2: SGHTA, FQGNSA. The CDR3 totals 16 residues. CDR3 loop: CASSAGAGGTYNEQFF.

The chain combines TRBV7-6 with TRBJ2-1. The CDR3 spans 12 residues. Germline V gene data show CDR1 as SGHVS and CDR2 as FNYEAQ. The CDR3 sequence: CASSGPDNEQFF.

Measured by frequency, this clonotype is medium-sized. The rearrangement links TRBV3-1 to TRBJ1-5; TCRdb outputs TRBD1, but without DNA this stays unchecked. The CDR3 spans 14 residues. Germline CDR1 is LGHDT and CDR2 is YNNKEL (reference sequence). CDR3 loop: CASSLTGGNQPQHF.

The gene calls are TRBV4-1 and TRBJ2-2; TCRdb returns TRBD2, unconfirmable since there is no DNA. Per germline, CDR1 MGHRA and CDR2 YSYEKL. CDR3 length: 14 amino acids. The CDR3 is CASSLGPHTGELFF.

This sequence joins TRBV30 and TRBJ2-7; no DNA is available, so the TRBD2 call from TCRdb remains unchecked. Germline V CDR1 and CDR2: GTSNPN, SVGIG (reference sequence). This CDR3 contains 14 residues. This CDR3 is CAWSGVAGAIKQYF.

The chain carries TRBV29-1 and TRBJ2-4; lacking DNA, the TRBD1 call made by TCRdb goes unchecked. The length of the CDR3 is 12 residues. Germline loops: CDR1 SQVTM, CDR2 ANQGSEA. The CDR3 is CSVAGTGDIQYF.